Below, 7 T cell receptor beta chains from the same sample are listed, as sequenced in a study of a mutant IDH1 vaccine in newly diagnosed glioma. Their antigen targets remain unknown. This table comes from immunoSEQ multiplex PCR, and its TCRdb copy is limited to in-frame clones, with some not included. The table shows 50,000 or so clones, with roughly 90% occurring only once. Time point given: week 11, during vaccination. A 20-mer mutant IDH1 peptide at 300 ug was injected subcutaneously with topical imiquimod. The starting material was PBMCs, obtained from a glioma patient whose treatment included an IDH1 peptide vaccine. These receptor sequences come from a man aged 50 or older with glioma.

The J gene is TRBJ1-4, the V gene TRBV9; D ambiguous. CDR1 SGDLS and CDR2 YYNGEE come from the germline V gene. This CDR3 is 17 amino acids long. V was shortened by 7 bases and J by 8 bases, with 27 bases between the two germline ends. The CDR3 DNA reads TGTGCCAGCCGAGGGCCGGTGGGTAGACCCAATGGAGAAAAACTGTTTTTT. It translates to CASRGPVGRPNGEKLFF.

The chain joins TRBV29-1 to TRBJ1-1; a possible D gene is TRBD1 (6 bases). This CDR3 has 15 amino acids. The ends were cut back, 7 bases at V and 5 bases at J, with 23 bases in the middle. CDR1 and CDR2 (germline): SQVTM, ANQGSEA. CDR3 protein: CSAERGGGLGTEAFF. For the CDR3, the DNA is TGCAGCGCCGAAAGGGGGGGAGGGTTGGGTACTGAAGCTTTCTTT.

The chain recombines TRBV9 with TRBJ2-7; D is unresolved. The V end was cut by 0 bases, the J end by 2 bases, with 6 bases between. CDR3 size: 13 residues. Germline V gene data show CDR1 as SGDLS and CDR2 as YYNGEE. This CDR3 is CASSVGVAYEQYF. The DNA for the CDR3 is TGTGCCAGCAGCGTAGGGGTAGCCTACGAGCAGTACTTC. The full variable domain, with the rest looked up from reference TRBV9 and TRBJ2-7, is DSGVTQTPKHLITATGQRVTLRCSPRSGDLSVYWYQQSLDQGLQFLIQYYNGEERAKGNILERFSAQQFPDLHSELNLSSLELGDSALYFCASSVGVAYEQYFGPGTRLTVT.

The chain uses TRBV11-2 and TRBJ1-1; tentatively, D is TRBD1 (5 bases). This CDR3 region has 14 residues. CDR1 is SGHAT and CDR2 is FQNNGV in the germline V gene. The V end lost 4 bases, the J end lost 4 bases, and 13 bases lay between the germline ends. Here the CDR3 reads CASSWAGGGTEAFF. The CDR3 DNA reads TGTGCCAGCAGCTGGGCCGGGGGAGGCACTGAAGCTTTCTTT.

This chain uses TRBV18 with TRBJ2-4; TRBD2 matches 8 bases. J lost 5 bases, V lost 2 bases, and 5 bases had no gene match. Germline CDR1 is KGHSH and CDR2 is LQKENI. The CDR3 runs 15 residues. The CDR3 DNA follows: TGTGCCAGCTCACCAGTAGCGGGAAGGGAAAACATTCAGTACTTC. Translated: CASSPVAGRENIQYF.

The J gene is TRBJ2-7, the V gene TRBV4-2, with 9 bases aligning to TRBD1. Germline V gene data show CDR1 as LGHNA and CDR2 as YNFKEQ. V shed 1 base, J shed 9 bases, and the junction held 4 bases outside the gene matches. The CDR3 totals 13 residues. CDR3 sequence: CASSQARQGGQYF. The CDR3, as DNA: TGTGCCAGCAGCCAAGCCCGACAGGGGGGGCAGTACTTC.

This rearrangement joins TRBV5-4 to TRBJ1-1, with a possible D match to TRBD1 (5 bases). The CDR3 loop spans 14 amino acids. CDR1 is SGHNT, CDR2 YYREEE, per germline (reference sequence). Trimming stripped 3 bases from V and 3 bases from J, with 12 bases between. The CDR3 DNA follows: TGTGCCAGCAGCTGGAGGGACCGGGACACTGAAGCTTTCTTT. Amino acids: CASSWRDRDTEAFF.